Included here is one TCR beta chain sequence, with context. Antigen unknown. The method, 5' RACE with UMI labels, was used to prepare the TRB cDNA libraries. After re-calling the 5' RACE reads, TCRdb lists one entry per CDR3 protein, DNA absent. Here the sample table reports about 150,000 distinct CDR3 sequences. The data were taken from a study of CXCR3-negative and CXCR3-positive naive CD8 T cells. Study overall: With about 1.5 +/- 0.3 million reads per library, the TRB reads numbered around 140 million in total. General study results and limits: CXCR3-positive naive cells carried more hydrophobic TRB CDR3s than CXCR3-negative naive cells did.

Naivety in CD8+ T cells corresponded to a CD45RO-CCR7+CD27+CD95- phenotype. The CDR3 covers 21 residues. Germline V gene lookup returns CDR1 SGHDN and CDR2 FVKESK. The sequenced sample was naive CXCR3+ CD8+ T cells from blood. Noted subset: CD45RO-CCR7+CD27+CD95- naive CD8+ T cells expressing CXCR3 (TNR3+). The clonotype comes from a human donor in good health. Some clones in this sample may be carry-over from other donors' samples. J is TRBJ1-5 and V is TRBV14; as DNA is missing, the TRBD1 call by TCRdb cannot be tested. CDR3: CASSQDTGQGAIKFGNQPQHF.